The clone carrying this T cell receptor (beta chain) was observed a single time. Using immunoSEQ multiplex PCR, the repertoire was profiled, and TCRdb retains in-frame clones only, with some absent. The sample has about 150,000 clones, 80% to 95% seen once; the top ten hold less than 6%. The data were taken from a study of control samples from healthy donors and cancer patients. This CDR3 comprises 15 residues. Germline values: CDR1 SGDLS, CDR2 YYNGEE. Trimming took 3 bases from V and 5 from J, leaving 16 bases between them. The chain has TRBV9 and TRBJ2-3; D may be TRBD1 (6 bases). Source material: blood. This clonotype was obtained from a man in his late teens or twenties in good health. The CDR3 loop reads CASSAGANREDTQYF. The CDR3 DNA reads TGTGCCAGCAGCGCCGGAGCCAACAGGGAAGATACGCAGTATTTT.